One TCR beta chain is described in this entry. The antigen remains unidentified. This entry is derived from a study of CD8 T cells in Susac syndrome. As for the study in general: Sequenced Susac syndrome patients included over five with active disease and roughly 8 who were in remission. Study-level findings and limits: Clonal expansion was missing from Susac syndrome CD4+ T cell repertoires.

RNA was extracted with the RNeasy kit, and a quantity of roughly 0.5 to 1 ug was reverse transcribed using random hexamers. Amplification of TCR beta CDR3 was carried out by immunoSEQ multiplex PCR, which covered 54 Vbeta and 13 Jbeta segments. TCRdb re-called the immunoSEQ multiplex PCR reads through MiXCR, storing one row per CDR3 protein. The table lists roughly 140,000 distinct CDR3 sequences, 90% to 95% of them singletons. The CDR3 contains 13 residues. Germline V CDR1 and CDR2: DFQATT, SNEGSKA (reference sequence). V lost 6 bases and J lost 7; bases outside the gene matches: 5. Sequencing targeted TCR beta in blood CD8+ and CD4+ T cells.

The rearrangement joins TRBV20-1 to TRBJ1-6; 8 bases line up with TRBD1. Sequenced: CD4+ T cells from PBMCs. The origin of this receptor is a human donor with Susac syndrome. CDR3 sequence reads: CSATRQGNSPLHF. The CDR3 DNA reads as TGCAGTGCCACCCGACAGGGGAATTCACCCCTCCACTTT.